These 18 T cell receptor beta chains were sequenced from one sample in a study of glioma-infiltrating T cells. Amplification of TCR alpha and beta CDR3 regions from RNA used iRepertoire nested multiplex PCR. TCRdb reprocessed the multiplex PCR reads via MiXCR and lists one record per CDR3 protein. The sample lists 95,000 to 110,000 distinct CDR3 sequences; about 28% were seen once. Sequencing was carried out using glioma tissue, nonneoplastic brain tissue, or PBMCs (not recorded which). Receptor source: a human donor with low-grade glioma or glioblastoma, undergoing nonglioma brain surgery, or in good health (not recorded which).

This clonotype qualifies as large. The V call is TRBV5-4, the J call TRBJ1-2; no reliable D call. Trimming cost V 3 bases and J 9 bases, with 12 bases left between them. The CDR3 loop spans 12 amino acids. Looked up from germline, CDR1 is SGHNT and CDR2 is YYREEE (reference sequence). This CDR3 is CASSYERARYTF. The CDR3 coding sequence is TGTGCCAGCAGCTATGAAAGGGCGCGCTACACCTTC. Full variable domain (rest looked up from reference TRBV5-4 and TRBJ1-2): ETGVTQSPTHLIKTRGQQVTLRCSSQSGHNTVSWYQQALGQGPQFIFQYYREEENGRGNFPPRFSGLQFPNYSSELNVNALELDDSALYLCASSYERARYTFGSGTRLTVV.

V usage is TRBV5-1 and J usage is TRBJ2-7; tentatively, D is TRBD2 (6 bases). CDR3 length: 13 amino acids. The germline V gene encodes CDR1 SGHRS and CDR2 YFSETQ. The ends were cut back, 1 base at V and 4 bases at J, with 9 bases in the middle. The CDR3 DNA sequence: TGCGCCAGCAGCTTGATAGCGGAATACGAGCAGTACTTC. It codes for CASSLIAEYEQYF.

This clonotype has ten or more counts. A junction end diverges from the germline sequence, so it may reflect a read error. The rearrangement uses TRBV18 and TRBJ1-1; D remains unclear. The CDR3 spans 14 residues. Germline assignment: CDR1 KGHSH and CDR2 LQKENI. The CDR3 sequence is CASSPLSTNPEAFF. The DNA of the CDR3 is TGTGCCAGCTCACCACTCTCGACGAACCCTGAAGCTTTCTTT.

The CDR3 is CASSAARNEQFF. The CDR3, as DNA: TGTGCCAGCAGCGCGGCTCGCAATGAGCAGTTCTTC. V is TRBV5-4 and J is TRBJ2-1; no firm D call. The germline gives CDR1 SGHNT, CDR2 YYREEE (reference sequence). Trimming took off 4 bases at V and 6 bases at J, with 8 bases between the two ends. This CDR3 comprises 12 residues.

This clonotype appeared a single time. In nucleotides, the CDR3 is TGTGCCAGCAGCTTAGGACTCTACAATGCGCAGTATTTT. Translating it yields CASSLGLYNAQYF. The chain employs TRBV11-2 and TRBJ2-3; D remains ambiguous. Germline V gene sequence: CDR1 SGHAT, CDR2 FQNNGV. V was trimmed by 1 base and J by 10 bases, leaving 12 bases between them. The CDR3 consists of 13 residues.

The chain is built from TRBV7-9 and TRBJ2-1; no reliable D call. V was pared by 2 bases and J by 7 bases, with 12 bases between. CDR1 SEHNR and CDR2 FQNEAQ come from the germline V gene (reference sequence). The CDR3 runs 14 residues. The CDR3 DNA is TGTGCCAGCAGCTTATCCCTCTCTCTAAATGAGCAGTTCTTC. This translates into CASSLSLSLNEQFF.

V and J are TRBV19 and TRBJ2-1; 7 bases fit TRBD1. This CDR3 region has 14 residues. The junction had 5 bases not matched to a gene; V was cut back by 4 bases and J by 5 bases. Germline loops: CDR1 LNHDA, CDR2 SQIVND (reference sequence). As DNA, the CDR3 is TGTGCCAGTAGTACCCGGGACAGACACAATGAGCAGTTCTTC. Translated, it gives CASSTRDRHNEQFF.

The gene calls are TRBV28 and TRBJ1-2; D possibly corresponds to TRBD1 (6 bases). Germline V gene data show CDR1 as MDHEN and CDR2 as SYDVKM. This CDR3 is 15 amino acids long. Trimming left V 10 bases short and J 7 bases short, with 25 bases between. The CDR3 loop reads CATLIQGLGGAGYTF. The CDR3 bases are TGTGCCACCCTTATACAGGGTTTAGGTGGGGCTGGCTACACCTTC.

On this clonotype: A single base separates this from a much larger clone, so it may be a read error. This chain uses TRBV7-9 with TRBJ2-7, with D hard to call. Germline-derived CDR1 and CDR2 are SEHNR and FQNEAQ (reference sequence). V was trimmed by 5 bases and J by 3 bases, leaving 8 bases between them. CDR3 size: 12 residues. CDR3 DNA sequence: TGTGCCAGCAGCCGCAGTGACTACGAGCAGTACTTC. Protein sequence: CASSRSDYEQYF.

The chain uses TRBV7-9 and TRBJ2-1; D uncertain. V was cut by 7 bases and J by 4 bases, with 11 bases left in between. This CDR3 is 13 amino acids long. CDR1 and CDR2 (germline): SEHNR, FQNEAQ (reference sequence). The CDR3 region is CASNPSEYNEQFF. In DNA form, the CDR3 reads TGTGCCAGCAACCCTTCGGAGTACAATGAGCAGTTCTTC.

The rearrangement joins TRBV7-3 to TRBJ2-7, with 8 bases lining up with TRBD2. CDR1 is SGHTA and CDR2 is FQGTGA in the germline V gene. The V and J ends lost 5 bases and 6 bases, in that order; junction bases with no gene match: 12. The CDR3 has 15 residues. Here the CDR3 reads CASSGVAAGVREQYF. The CDR3 coding sequence is TGTGCCAGCAGCGGAGTGGCAGCGGGGGTCCGCGAGCAGTACTTC.

This clonotype was seen repeatedly, ten times or more. V and J are TRBV3-1 and TRBJ2-3; a possible D gene is TRBD2 (6 bases). The CDR3 length is 15 residues. V lost 6 bases and J lost 6, with 19 bases in between. The germline CDR1 and CDR2 sequences are LGHDT and YNNKEL (reference sequence). The CDR3 spells CASSEIAEPSDTQYF. The CDR3 DNA follows: TGTGCCAGCAGTGAGATAGCGGAGCCGAGTGATACGCAGTATTTT.

In its sample, this clonotype was seen many times. The chain has TRBV5-1 and TRBJ2-7; TRBD1 agrees at 9 bases. V dropped 4 bases and J dropped 7; count of bases not matched to a gene: 6. Germline V CDR1 and CDR2: SGHRS, YFSETQ. The length of the CDR3 is 13 residues. This chain's CDR3 is CASSGGQGGEQYF. CDR3 DNA: TGCGCCAGCAGCGGGGGACAGGGTGGTGAGCAGTACTTC.

This clonotype was seen repeatedly, ten times or more. V is TRBV20-1 and J is TRBJ1-5; D might be TRBD1 (5 bases). V lost 3 bases to trimming and J lost 0 bases, with 9 bases between them. Germline loops: CDR1 DFQATT, CDR2 SNEGSKA (reference sequence). The CDR3 totals 14 residues. The CDR3 DNA sequence: TGCAGTGCTAGCCCGACAGATAGCAATCAGCCCCAGCATTTT. Its translation: CSASPTDSNQPQHF.

This clonotype was seen a single time. A much larger clone differs from this one at a single base, so this may be a read error. The chain employs TRBV3-1 and TRBJ1-1; D is uncertain. This CDR3 spans 15 amino acids. Germline V gene lookup returns CDR1 LGHDT and CDR2 YNNKEL (reference sequence). Trimming left V 0 bases short and J 4 bases short, with 12 bases between. As DNA, the CDR3 is TGTGCCAGCAGCCAAGAGCATGGCGCTACCACTGAAGCTTTCTTT. Amino acid sequence: CASSQEHGATTEAFF. The variable domain in full, completed from reference TRBV3-1 and TRBJ1-1, reads DTAVSQTPKYLVTQMGNDKSIKCEQNLGHDTMYWYKQDSKKFLKIMFSYNNKELIINETVPNRFSPKSPDKAHLNLHINSLELGDSAVYFCASSQEHGATTEAFFGQGTRLTVV.

This clonotype was counted only a few times. The chain uses TRBV7-2 and TRBJ1-6, with 9 nucleotides matching TRBD1. With 5 bases clipped from V and 5 bases from J, the junction kept 4 bases outside the gene matches. Germline lookup yields CDR1 SGHTA and CDR2 FQGNSA. CDR3 length: 15 amino acids. CDR3 residues: CASSPGTGNNSPLHF. The CDR3 DNA reads as TGTGCCAGCAGCCCCGGGACAGGGAATAATTCACCCCTCCACTTT.

This clonotype has ten or more counts. CDR3 in amino acids: CASSKTGSGNTIYF. The CDR3 DNA reads as TGTGCCAGCAGCAAGACAGGGTCTGGAAACACCATATATTTT. The chain couples TRBV6-1 to TRBJ1-3; 7 bases line up with TRBD1. Germline lookup yields CDR1 MNHNS and CDR2 SASEGT. The CDR3 consists of 14 residues. The ends lost 6 bases at V and 1 base at J; junction bases unmatched: 3.

This clonotype was recorded a few times. The chain is built from TRBV7-9 and TRBJ1-3; no definite D call. V shed 8 bases and J shed 0 bases, with 17 bases lying between them. This CDR3 has 16 residues. Germline-derived CDR1 and CDR2 are SEHNR and FQNEAQ (reference sequence). The chain's CDR3 is CASEVVLLNSGNTIYF. CDR3 nucleotide sequence: TGTGCCAGCGAGGTTGTTCTGCTAAACTCTGGAAACACCATATATTTT.